A single sample is the source of the 26 T cell receptor beta chains below, sequenced in a study of Ad26.COV2.S vaccination and SARS-CoV-2 variants. This table comes from immunoSEQ multiplex PCR, and its TCRdb copy is limited to in-frame clones, with some not included. The table records around 270,000 clones, around 90% of them present only once. Treatment specified: roughly 18 received Ad26.COV2.S at low or high dose, single or two shots; about 5 received placebo; per-sample allocation not given. Day 63 following the first vaccine or placebo injection was when the samples were taken. The material sequenced was peripheral blood, taken in a trial of Ad26.COV2.S vaccine versus placebo. The receptors originated from a person between 18 and 59 years old who received the Ad26.COV2.S COVID-19 vaccine or a placebo.

The rearrangement links TRBV2 to TRBJ2-7, with 8 bases identical to TRBD2. The ends lost 5 bases at V and 4 bases at J; junction bases unmatched: 4. There are 13 residues in the CDR3. CDR1 and CDR2 from the germline V gene are SNHLY and FYNNEI. CDR3: CASSPGLGYEQYF. DNA of the CDR3: TGTGCCAGCAGTCCGGGACTAGGGTACGAGCAGTACTTC.

CDR3 amino acids: CASRGQGNEQFF. Here the CDR3 DNA reads TGTGCCAGTAGGGGGCAGGGAAATGAGCAGTTCTTC. The rearrangement joins TRBV19 to TRBJ2-1; tentative D call: TRBD1 (5 bases). The CDR3 loop spans 12 amino acids. The V gene lost 6 bases and the J gene lost 7 bases, with 10 bases spanning the gap. Looked up from germline, CDR1 is LNHDA and CDR2 is SQIVND (reference sequence). Variable domain in full (rest from reference TRBV19 and TRBJ2-1): DGGITQSPKYLFRKEGQNVTLSCEQNLNHDAMYWYRQDPGQGLRLIYYSQIVNDFQKGDIAEGYSVSREKKESFPLTVTSAQKNPTAFYLCASRGQGNEQFFGPGTRLTVL.

The V and J genes are TRBV2 and TRBJ1-3, with TRBD1 as a possible D gene (6 bases). Between the trimmed V and J ends, which lost 1 base and 0 bases, there was a span of 10 bases. Per the germline V gene, CDR1 is SNHLY and CDR2 is FYNNEI. The length of the CDR3 is 16 residues. The CDR3 loop is CASSEGTGNSGNTIYF. CDR3 DNA: TGTGCCAGCAGTGAAGGTACAGGGAACTCTGGAAACACCATATATTTT.

This chain links TRBV4-3 with TRBJ2-5; D remains ambiguous. The CDR3 totals 14 residues. Germline values: CDR1 LGHNA, CDR2 YSLEER. V gave up 0 bases and J gave up 0 bases, with 5 bases separating them. For the CDR3, the DNA is TGCGCCAGCAGCCAAGATTTATACCAAGAGACCCAGTACTTC. Amino acids: CASSQDLYQETQYF.

J is TRBJ1-2 and V is TRBV5-1; maybe TRBD1 (6 bases). CDR1 SGHRS and CDR2 YFSETQ come from the germline V gene. The V end was cut by 5 bases, the J end by 0 bases, with 17 bases between. The CDR3 is 16 amino acids. The DNA of the CDR3 is TGCGCCAGCAGTCCGATAACAGGGAAATCTAACTATGGCTACACCTTC. It is translated as CASSPITGKSNYGYTF.

This clone was seen only once. The chain carries TRBV6-5 and TRBJ1-1; D unresolved. V lost 2 bases, J lost 6 bases, and 13 bases lay in between. This CDR3 contains 14 residues. Germline V gene data show CDR1 as MNHEY and CDR2 as SVGAGI. The CDR3 nucleotides are TGTGCCAGCAGTTACGATGCGGCAGCTTCTGAAGCTTTCTTT. Translation gives CASSYDAAASEAFF.

This sequence joins TRBV10-3 and TRBJ1-3; D might be TRBD1 (5 bases). V lost 2 bases and J 0 bases, leaving 11 bases between the germline ends. This CDR3 region has 16 residues. Germline values: CDR1 ENHRY, CDR2 SYGVKD. CDR3 loop: CAISERGASSGNTIYF. Here the CDR3 DNA reads TGTGCCATCAGTGAGAGAGGGGCCTCCTCTGGAAACACCATATATTTT.

The chain recombines TRBV18 with TRBJ2-1, with 12 bases fitting TRBD2. Trimming at V came to 4 bases and at J to 5 bases, leaving 3 bases not matched to a gene. The CDR3 contains 15 residues. Germline V gives CDR1 KGHSH, CDR2 LQKENI. CDR3 loop: CASSHRTSGDNEQFF. The CDR3 DNA is TGTGCCAGCTCACATAGGACTAGCGGGGACAATGAGCAGTTCTTC.

The chain has TRBV19 and TRBJ2-1; D uncertain. Germline CDR1 reads LNHDA; CDR2 reads SQIVND (reference sequence). V lost 1 base and J 4 bases, leaving 2 bases between the germline ends. The CDR3 extends over 12 amino acids. This chain's CDR3 is CASSIGYNEQFF. In DNA form, the CDR3 reads TGTGCCAGTAGTATAGGATACAATGAGCAGTTCTTC.

J is TRBJ2-1 and V is TRBV12-3 or TRBV12-4; D perhaps matches TRBD1 (6 bases). The V end was cut by 10 bases, the J end by 8 bases, with 12 bases between. CDR3 length equals 11 residues. CDR3 DNA: TGTGCCACTAAGACAGGCCATGAGCAGTTCTTC. It yields the protein CATKTGHEQFF.

V usage is TRBV23-1 and J usage is TRBJ2-3; 9 positions match TRBD1. TRBV23-1 is annotated as an ORF whose role is uncertain. There are 14 residues in the CDR3. The ends lost 8 bases at V and 8 bases at J; junction bases unmatched: 11. The CDR3 DNA is TGCGCCAGCCGGGGGACAGGGTACCAAGGTACGCAGTATTTT. This gives the protein CASRGTGYQGTQYF.

The V call is TRBV4-3, the J call TRBJ1-1; 8 positions agree with TRBD1. The V gene end was trimmed by 3 bases and the J gene end by 5 bases; junction bases not matched to a gene: 8. Germline V gives CDR1 LGHNA, CDR2 YSLEER. The CDR3 contains 15 residues. The CDR3 coding sequence is TGCGCCAGCAGCCATAGTCAGGGGGCCGGGACTGAAGCTTTCTTT. Its translation: CASSHSQGAGTEAFF.

This clone was picked up a small number of times. CDR3 residues: CASSAGTGNYGYTF. CDR3 nucleotides: TGTGCCAGCAGCGCCGGAACAGGGAACTATGGCTACACCTTC. The chain uses TRBV7-9 and TRBJ1-2; possible D gene TRBD1, 6 bases. The CDR3 runs to 14 residues. The germline CDR1 and CDR2 sequences are SEHNR and FQNEAQ (reference sequence). The V gene lost 5 bases and the J gene lost 2 bases, with 12 bases spanning the gap.

The rearrangement links TRBV4-3 to TRBJ2-7; D may be TRBD1 (6 bases). V lost 4 bases and J 0 bases, leaving 10 bases between the germline ends. The CDR3 extends over 14 amino acids. CDR1 is LGHNA and CDR2 is YSLEER in the germline V gene. CDR3 region: CASSLRGNSYEQYF. The CDR3 DNA reads TGCGCCAGCAGCCTCAGGGGTAACTCCTACGAGCAGTACTTC.

The chain has TRBV6-6 and TRBJ1-1; 9 bases line up with TRBD1. The CDR3 sequence is 14 residues long. Losses at the gene ends were 6 bases for V and 6 bases for J; bases not matched to a gene: 8. Germline values: CDR1 MNHNY, CDR2 SVGAGI (reference sequence). CDR3 nucleotide sequence: TGTGCCAGCAGCACAGGGGGCGGGAGGCCTGAAGCTTTCTTT. Protein sequence: CASSTGGGRPEAFF.

The chain recombines TRBV6-5 with TRBJ1-5, with no clear D. Trimming removed 5 bases from V and 4 bases from J, with 9 bases in between. This CDR3 has 13 amino acids. The germline V gene encodes CDR1 MNHEY and CDR2 SVGAGI. The CDR3 coding sequence is TGTGCCAGCAGTCCTACAGAGAATCAGCCCCAGCATTTT. Translating gives CASSPTENQPQHF.

The chain carries TRBV10-3 and TRBJ1-1; D perhaps matches TRBD1 (5 bases). Trimming pared 3 bases from V and 0 bases from J, leaving 11 bases between. The CDR3 runs 15 residues. Germline assignment: CDR1 ENHRY and CDR2 SYGVKD. The CDR3 region is CAISEGALMNTEAFF. The CDR3 DNA follows: TGTGCCATCAGTGAAGGGGCACTCATGAACACTGAAGCTTTCTTT.

The V call is TRBV11-2, the J call TRBJ1-5; the D gene is possibly TRBD1 (5 bases). Germline assignment: CDR1 SGHAT and CDR2 FQNNGV. The germline V and J ends were trimmed by 0 bases and 3 bases, with 9 bases remaining between them. This CDR3 is 15 amino acids long. CDR3 loop: CASSLDIRVNQPQHF. In DNA, the CDR3 is TGTGCCAGCAGCTTAGATATCAGGGTCAATCAGCCCCAGCATTTT.

V and J are TRBV24-1 and TRBJ2-3; 14 positions agree with TRBD2. Per the germline V gene, CDR1 is KGHDR and CDR2 is SFDVKD. The CDR3 consists of 16 residues. The V gene end was trimmed by 9 bases and the J gene end by 0 bases; junction bases not matched to a gene: 4. The CDR3 spells CATAGTSGSSTDTQYF. For the CDR3, the DNA is TGTGCCACCGCAGGGACTAGCGGGAGTAGCACAGATACGCAGTATTTT.

V is TRBV19 and J is TRBJ2-5; D gene unclear. V lost 1 base and J 2 bases, leaving 5 bases between the germline ends. Germline CDR1 and CDR2: LNHDA and SQIVND (reference sequence). This CDR3 spans 13 amino acids. CDR3 amino acids: CASSIAAQETQYF. CDR3 in DNA: TGTGCCAGTAGTATAGCGGCTCAAGAGACCCAGTACTTC.

The CDR3 bases are TGTGCCAGCAGCTCAACAGGGGCGATATACTATGGCTACACCTTC. This encodes CASSSTGAIYYGYTF. The chain links TRBV7-9 to TRBJ1-2; TRBD1 agrees at 7 bases. Germline V gene sequence: CDR1 SEHNR, CDR2 FQNEAQ (reference sequence). The CDR3 sequence is 15 residues long. With V trimmed by 4 bases and J by 3 bases, 8 bases remained unmatched.

The chain links TRBV2 to TRBJ2-5; 14 bases fit TRBD2. The V gene end was trimmed by 6 bases and the J gene end by 5 bases; junction bases not matched to a gene: 5. This CDR3 is built from 15 residues. Per the germline V gene, CDR1 is SNHLY and CDR2 is FYNNEI. The CDR3 is CASSGTSGGGETQYF. Here the CDR3 DNA reads TGTGCCAGCAGCGGGACTAGCGGGGGTGGTGAGACCCAGTACTTC.

With respect to this clone: Additional DNA sequences in this sample encode the identical CDR3. The J gene is TRBJ2-6, the V gene TRBV27; the D is unclear. Germline V CDR1 and CDR2: MNHEY, SMNVEV (reference sequence). CDR3 length: 14 amino acids. Trimming pared 0 bases from V and 2 bases from J, leaving 2 bases between. Written as DNA, the CDR3 is TGTGCCAGCAGTTTATCGACTGGGGCCAACGTCCTGACTTTC. It is translated as CASSLSTGANVLTF.

The J gene is TRBJ1-2, the V gene TRBV3-1 (or the pseudogene TRBV3-2); D uncertain. V gave up 3 bases and J gave up 8 bases, with 19 bases separating them. CDR3 length: 15 amino acids. Per germline, CDR1 LGHDT and CDR2 YNNKEL (reference sequence). CDR3 region: CASSQKTGHLGGYTF. Here the CDR3 DNA reads TGTGCCAGCAGCCAGAAGACTGGTCACCTCGGGGGCTACACCTTC.

This chain connects TRBV5-1 to TRBJ2-2; D remains ambiguous. CDR3 length: 15 residues. Trimming left V 6 bases short and J 2 bases short, with 14 bases between. Germline V gene data show CDR1 as SGHRS and CDR2 as YFSETQ. This CDR3 reads CASNRGGFNTGELFF. Written as DNA, the CDR3 is TGCGCCAGCAACCGAGGCGGCTTTAACACCGGGGAGCTGTTTTTT. Variable domain in full (rest from reference TRBV5-1 and TRBJ2-2): KAGVTQTPRYLIKTRGQQVTLSCSPISGHRSVSWYQQTPGQGLQFLFEYFSETQRNKGNFPGRFSGRQFSNSRSEMNVSTLELGDSALYLCASNRGGFNTGELFFGEGSRLTVL.

This clone was detected once. The chain has TRBV3-1 (or the pseudogene TRBV3-2) and TRBJ2-1, with 9 bases fitting TRBD2. Germline CDR1 reads LGHDT; CDR2 reads YNNKEL (reference sequence). This CDR3 contains 13 residues. Losses at the gene ends were 11 bases for V and 9 bases for J; bases not matched to a gene: 11. The CDR3 coding sequence is TGTGCCTCAAAAACAGGAGCGGGGGGTGAGCAGTTCTTC. The encoded protein is CASKTGAGGEQFF.